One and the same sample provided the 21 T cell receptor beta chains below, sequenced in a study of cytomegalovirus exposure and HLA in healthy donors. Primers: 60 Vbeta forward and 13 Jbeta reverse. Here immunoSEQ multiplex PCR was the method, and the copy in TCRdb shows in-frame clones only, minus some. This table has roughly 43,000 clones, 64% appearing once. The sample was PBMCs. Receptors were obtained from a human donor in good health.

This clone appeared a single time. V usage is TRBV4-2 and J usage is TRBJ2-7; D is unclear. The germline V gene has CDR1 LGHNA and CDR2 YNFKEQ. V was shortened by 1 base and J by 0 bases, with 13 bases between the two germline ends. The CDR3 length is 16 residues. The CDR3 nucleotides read TGTGCCAGCAGCCAAGCTATAGCAGATAGCTCCTACGAGCAGTACTTC. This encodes CASSQAIADSSYEQYF.

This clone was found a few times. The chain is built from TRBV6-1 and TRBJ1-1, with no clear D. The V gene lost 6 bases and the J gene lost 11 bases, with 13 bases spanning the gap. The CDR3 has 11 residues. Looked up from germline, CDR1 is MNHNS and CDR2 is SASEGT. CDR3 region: CASRRENRAFF. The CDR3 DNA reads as TGTGCCAGCAGGAGGGAAAATAGGGCTTTCTTT.

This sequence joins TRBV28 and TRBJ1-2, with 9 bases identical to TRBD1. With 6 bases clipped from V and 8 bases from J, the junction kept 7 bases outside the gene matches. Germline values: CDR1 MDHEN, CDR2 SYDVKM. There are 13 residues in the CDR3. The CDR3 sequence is CASRIPGTGGYTF. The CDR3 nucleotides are TGTGCCAGCAGGATACCAGGGACAGGGGGCTACACCTTC.

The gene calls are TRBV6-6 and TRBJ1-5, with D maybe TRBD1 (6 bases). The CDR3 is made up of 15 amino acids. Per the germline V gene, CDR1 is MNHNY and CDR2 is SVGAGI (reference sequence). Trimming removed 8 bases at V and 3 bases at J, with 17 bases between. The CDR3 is CASRKTGTHNQPQHF. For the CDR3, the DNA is TGTGCCAGCCGAAAAACCGGGACACACAATCAGCCCCAGCATTTT.

The DNA for the CDR3 is TGTGCTAGTGGCCCACGGCGGGGGGATACGCAGTATTTT. It specifies CASGPRRGDTQYF. The chain joins TRBV12-5 to TRBJ2-3, with 7 positions matching TRBD2. CDR1 and CDR2 from the germline V gene are LGHNT and FRNRAP. This CDR3 is 13 amino acids long. Trimming cost V 6 bases and J 6 bases; bases outside gene matches: 6. The whole variable domain, filled in from reference TRBV12-5 and TRBJ2-3, reads DARVTQTPRHKVTEMGQEVTMRCQPILGHNTVFWYRQTMMQGLELLAYFRNRAPLDDSGMPKDRFSAEMPDATLATLKIQPSEPRDSAVYFCASGPRRGDTQYFGPGTRLTVL.

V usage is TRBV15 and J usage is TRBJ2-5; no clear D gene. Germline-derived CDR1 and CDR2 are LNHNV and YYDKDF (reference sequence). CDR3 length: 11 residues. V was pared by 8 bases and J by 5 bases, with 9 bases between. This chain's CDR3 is CATGVEETQYF. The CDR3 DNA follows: TGTGCCACCGGAGTAGAGGAGACCCAGTACTTC.

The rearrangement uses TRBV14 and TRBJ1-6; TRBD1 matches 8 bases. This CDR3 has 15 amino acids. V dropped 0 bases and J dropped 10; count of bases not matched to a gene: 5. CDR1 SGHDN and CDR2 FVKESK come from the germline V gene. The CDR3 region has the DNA TGTGCCAGCAGCCAAGACCAGGGGGCTTGGTCACCCCTCCACTTT. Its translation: CASSQDQGAWSPLHF.

The CDR3 protein is CASRYSPYNEQFF. In nucleotides, the CDR3 is TGTGCCAGCAGGTACTCCCCCTACAATGAGCAGTTCTTC. The chain employs TRBV28 and TRBJ2-1; D remains ambiguous. Between the trimmed V and J ends, which lost 6 bases and 2 bases, there was a span of 8 bases. Germline V gives CDR1 MDHEN, CDR2 SYDVKM. CDR3 size: 13 residues.

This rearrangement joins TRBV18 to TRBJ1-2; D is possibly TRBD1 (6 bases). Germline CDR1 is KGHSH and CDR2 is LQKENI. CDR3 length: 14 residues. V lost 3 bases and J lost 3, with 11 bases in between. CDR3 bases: TGTGCCAGCTCACCCTACAGGGTAGACTATGGCTACACCTTC. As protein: CASSPYRVDYGYTF.

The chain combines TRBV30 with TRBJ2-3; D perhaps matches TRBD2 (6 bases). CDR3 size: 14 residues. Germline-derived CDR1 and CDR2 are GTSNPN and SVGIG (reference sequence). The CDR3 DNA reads TGTGGGCTGGGTGTTCGCGGGGTCACAGATACGCAGTATTTT. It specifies CGLGVRGVTDTQYF.

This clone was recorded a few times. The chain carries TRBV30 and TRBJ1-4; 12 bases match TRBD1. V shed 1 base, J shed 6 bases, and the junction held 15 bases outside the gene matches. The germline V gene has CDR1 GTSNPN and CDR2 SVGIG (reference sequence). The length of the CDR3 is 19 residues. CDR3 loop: CAWSAPPGTGGGFDEKLFF. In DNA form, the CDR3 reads TGTGCCTGGAGTGCCCCCCCCGGGACAGGGGGCGGTTTCGATGAAAAACTGTTTTTT.

CDR3 region: CASSQPDRDKNIQYF. As DNA, the CDR3 is TGCGCCAGCAGCCAACCGGACAGGGACAAAAACATTCAGTACTTC. The chain recombines TRBV4-1 with TRBJ2-4, with 8 bases identical to TRBD1. V shed 2 bases, J shed 3 bases, and the junction held 3 bases outside the gene matches. The CDR3 totals 15 residues. CDR1 is MGHRA, CDR2 YSYEKL, per germline.

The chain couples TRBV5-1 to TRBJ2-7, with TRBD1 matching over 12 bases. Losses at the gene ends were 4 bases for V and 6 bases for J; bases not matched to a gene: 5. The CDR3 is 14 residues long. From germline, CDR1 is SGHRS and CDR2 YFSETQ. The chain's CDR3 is CASSRGQGAAEQYF. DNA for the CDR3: TGCGCCAGCAGCCGGGGACAGGGGGCAGCCGAGCAGTACTTC.

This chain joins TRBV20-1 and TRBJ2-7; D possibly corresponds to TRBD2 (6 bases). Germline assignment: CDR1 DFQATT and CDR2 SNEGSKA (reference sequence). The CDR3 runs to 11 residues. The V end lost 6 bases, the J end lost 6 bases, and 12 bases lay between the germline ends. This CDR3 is CSARLVSEQYF. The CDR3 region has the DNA TGCAGTGCCCGACTAGTCTCCGAGCAGTACTTC.

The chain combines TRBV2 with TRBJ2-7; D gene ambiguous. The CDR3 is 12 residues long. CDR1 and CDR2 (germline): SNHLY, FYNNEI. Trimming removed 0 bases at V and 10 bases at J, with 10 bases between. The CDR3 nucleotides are TGTGCCAGCAGTGAAGCCGCGCACCCCCAGTACTTC. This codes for CASSEAAHPQYF.

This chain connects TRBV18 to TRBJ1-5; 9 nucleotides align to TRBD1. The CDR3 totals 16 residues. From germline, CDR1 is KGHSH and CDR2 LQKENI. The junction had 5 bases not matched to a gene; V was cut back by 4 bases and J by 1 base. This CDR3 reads CASSQGQGWSNQPQHF. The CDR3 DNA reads TGTGCCAGCTCACAGGGACAGGGATGGAGCAATCAGCCCCAGCATTTT.

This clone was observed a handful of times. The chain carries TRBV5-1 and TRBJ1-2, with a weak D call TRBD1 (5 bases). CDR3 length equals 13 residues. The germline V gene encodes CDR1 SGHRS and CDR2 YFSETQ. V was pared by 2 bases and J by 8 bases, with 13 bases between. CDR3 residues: CASSFRQGQGYTF. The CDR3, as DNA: TGCGCCAGCAGCTTTCGTCAGGGCCAGGGCTACACCTTC. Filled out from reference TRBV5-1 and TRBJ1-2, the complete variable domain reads KAGVTQTPRYLIKTRGQQVTLSCSPISGHRSVSWYQQTPGQGLQFLFEYFSETQRNKGNFPGRFSGRQFSNSRSEMNVSTLELGDSALYLCASSFRQGQGYTFGSGTRLTVV.

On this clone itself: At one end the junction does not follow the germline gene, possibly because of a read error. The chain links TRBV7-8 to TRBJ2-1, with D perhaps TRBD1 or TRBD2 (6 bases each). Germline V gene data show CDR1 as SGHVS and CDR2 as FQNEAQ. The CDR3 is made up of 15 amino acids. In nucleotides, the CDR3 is TGTGCCAGCAGCCTAGCGACGACAGGAAAGAATGAGCAGTTCTTC. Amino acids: CASSLATTGKNEQFF.

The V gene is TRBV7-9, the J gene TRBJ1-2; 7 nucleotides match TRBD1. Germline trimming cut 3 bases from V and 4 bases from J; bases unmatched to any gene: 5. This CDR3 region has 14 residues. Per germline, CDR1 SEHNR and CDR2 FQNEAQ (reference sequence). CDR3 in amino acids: CASSFGAGGYGYTF. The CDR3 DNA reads TGTGCCAGCAGCTTCGGGGCAGGGGGCTATGGCTACACCTTC.

CDR3 loop: CASSPGPGQMGSYEQYF. CDR3 coding DNA: TGTGCCAGCAGCCCAGGTCCGGGACAGATGGGGTCCTACGAGCAGTACTTC. This chain joins TRBV7-9 and TRBJ2-7; TRBD1 aligns across 7 bases. Looked up from germline, CDR1 is SEHNR and CDR2 is FQNEAQ (reference sequence). This CDR3 has 17 residues. V lost 5 bases and J lost 1; bases outside the gene matches: 14. Full variable domain (remainder filled in from reference TRBV7-9 and TRBJ2-7): DTGVSQNPRHKITKRGQNVTFRCDPISEHNRLYWYRQTLGQGPEFLTYFQNEAQLEKSRLLSDRFSAERPKGSFSTLEIQRTEQGDSAMYLCASSPGPGQMGSYEQYFGPGTRLTVT.

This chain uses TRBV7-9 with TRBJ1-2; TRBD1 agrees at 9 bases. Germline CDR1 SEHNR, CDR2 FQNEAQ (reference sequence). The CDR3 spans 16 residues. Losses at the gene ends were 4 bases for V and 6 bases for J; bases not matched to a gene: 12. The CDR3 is CASSSFRTGEGHGYTF. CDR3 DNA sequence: TGTGCCAGCAGCTCCTTTAGGACAGGGGAAGGGCATGGCTACACCTTC.